Only a few counts were recorded for the clone carrying this TCR beta chain. Using its own MiXCR run on the 5' RACE reads, TCRdb lists one record per CDR3 protein. This sample carries hundreds of thousands of distinct CDR3 sequences, approximately 15% of them seen once, and the ten largest clones take roughly 22%. The sample originates from a study of T-cell memory formation after mild COVID-19. The germline V gene has CDR1 DFQATT and CDR2 SNEGSKA (reference sequence). The CDR3 has 13 amino acids. The receptor comes from a man aged 18-30 years who had mild COVID-19 (a few samples of this study predate the infection). Cell type and time point are not known. Material for sequencing was PBMCs or a T cell subset sorted from them (not recorded which). The chain combines TRBV20-1 with TRBJ2-7, with no clear D. The CDR3 nucleotides read TGCAGCGCGAAGGATCCACCTTCCTACGAGCAGTACTTC. It specifies CSAKDPPSYEQYF.